The 5 T cell receptor beta chains presented below share a single source sample, sequenced in a study of CD8+ T cells in alopecia areata (dated by TCRdb to 2016 to 2019). Library preparation was by the immunoSEQ multiplex PCR assay. For TCR sequencing, RNA was extracted from every sample and reverse transcribed into cDNA to serve as template. The immuneACCESS repertoire file appears here via TCRdb, limited to in-frame rearrangements. These files lack a portion of the clones; in checked studies, under half of the deficit traces to unresolved V genes, and the cause of the others is not known. The sample table contains some 240,000 clones; only one count was recorded for roughly 56% of them. About 1.6% of the sample is in the top ten clones. Interpreted using the paper, the time point label stands for: less than five weeks on oral tofacitinib. The sample's treatment or condition label, decoded: oral pan-JAK inhibitor, 5-10 mg twice daily.

Material: CD4+ T cells sorted from blood, obtained at week 4, from a patient treated with tofacitinib. Receptors originate from a human donor with alopecia areata.

This clone was counted once. The rearrangement links TRBV6-5 to TRBJ1-2, with 7 bases identical to TRBD1. Germline V gene sequence: CDR1 MNHEY, CDR2 SVGAGI. V was clipped by 5 bases and J by 8 bases; unmatched bases: 11. The CDR3 totals 14 residues. This CDR3 is CASSPTGVRSGYTF. CDR3 nucleotides: TGTGCCAGCAGTCCCACAGGGGTGAGAAGCGGCTACACCTTC.

The chain couples TRBV25-1 to TRBJ2-3; 8 bases match TRBD2. Per the germline V gene, CDR1 is MGHDK and CDR2 is SYGVNS. The CDR3 is made up of 17 amino acids. Trimming cost V 2 bases and J 2 bases; bases outside gene matches: 9. CDR3: CASSEEGGLANTDTQYF. The CDR3 DNA sequence: TGTGCCAGCAGTGAAGAGGGCGGACTAGCCAACACAGATACGCAGTATTTT.

The DNA for the CDR3 is TGTGCCTGGAGCCCCGGCGGGTCCGGGGAGCAGTACTTC. This sequence encodes CAWSPGGSGEQYF. The V and J genes are TRBV30 and TRBJ2-7; D may be TRBD2 (5 bases). With 3 bases removed from V and 7 bases from J, the gap between germline ends came to 16 bases. The CDR3 has 13 residues. Per germline, CDR1 GTSNPN and CDR2 SVGIG (reference sequence). The full variable domain, completed using reference TRBV30 and TRBJ2-7, is SQTIHQWPATLVQPVGSPLSLECTVEGTSNPNLYWYRQAAGRGLQLLFYSVGIGQISSEVPQNLSASRPQDRQFILSSKKLLLSDSGFYLCAWSPGGSGEQYFGPGTRLTVT.

This clone came up many times. The chain combines TRBV29-1 with TRBJ1-2; 10 bases line up with TRBD1. Germline V gene sequence: CDR1 SQVTM, CDR2 ANQGSEA. The CDR3 is 13 amino acids. The J segment lost 8 bases and the V segment lost 6 bases, leaving 9 bases of the junction unmatched. The CDR3 DNA sequence: TGCAGCGTCGTCCTGAGGGACAGGGGCGGCTACACCTTC. This sequence encodes CSVVLRDRGGYTF.

The chain has TRBV25-1 and TRBJ2-2; D is ambiguous. CDR1 is MGHDK and CDR2 is SYGVNS in the germline V gene. There are 11 residues in the CDR3. Trimming shortened V by 6 bases and J by 9 bases, and 8 bases separated the two germline ends. CDR3: CASRKNRELFF. The CDR3 DNA is TGTGCCAGCAGAAAGAACAGGGAGCTGTTTTTT. Together with reference TRBV25-1 and TRBJ2-2, the CDR3 gives the full variable domain: EADIYQTPRYLVIGTGKKITLECSQTMGHDKMYWYQQDPGMELHLIHYSYGVNSTEKGDLSSESTVSRIRTEHFPLTLESARPSHTSQYLCASRKNRELFFGEGSRLTVL.